The table lists the clone carrying this TCR beta chain with a few counts. As yet, its antigen is unknown. Germline assignment: CDR1 LNHDA and CDR2 SQIVND (reference sequence). CDR3 size: 13 residues. The ends were cut back, 3 bases at V and 3 bases at J, with 9 bases in the middle. These data come from a study of T cell responses to AZD1222 COVID-19 vaccine. Overall study results and limits: Donors skewed white British and female; clonal diversity was possibly underestimated. Vaccination with two AZD1222 doses was followed by a rise in Spike-specific TCR breadth and depth.

TCRdb keeps only in-frame clones here, not all; method: immunoSEQ multiplex PCR. The top ten clones hold around 4.6% of a sample with under 140,000 clones, around 81% of them seen once. This receptor was identified in an adult in good health. The specimen comprised peripheral blood, sampled on day 0 of AZD1222 vaccination. The rearrangement links TRBV19 to TRBJ2-7; D call uncertain. The CDR3 spells CASSMARSYEQYF. The DNA of the CDR3 is TGTGCCAGTAGTATGGCCAGGAGCTACGAGCAGTACTTC.